This TCR beta chain was profiled in a study of blood T cells in healthy people across ages. Study-wide results and caveats: There was a strong correlation between TCR beta diversity and naive T cell percentage.

The use of a sample-barcoded 5' primer and a J-beta primer mix characterized a second PCR of about 7 to 12 cycles. Researchers report that a template-switch adaptor with 12 random nucleotides tagged each cDNA molecule. TCRdb independently ran MiXCR on the 5' RACE reads; one entry per CDR3 protein. The sample shows more than 550,000 distinct CDR3 sequences, 20% to 25% of them seen only once. Germline V gene data show CDR1 as SGHNT and CDR2 as YENEEA. There are 15 residues in the CDR3. Each sample yielded at least 5 micrograms of PBMC total RNA. This clonotype was counted only a few times. Antigen: not known.

Sequenced input: blood. The origin of this receptor is a man between 65 and 79 years old in good health. The chain recombines TRBV11-3 with TRBJ2-7; TRBD2 matches 12 bases. The J call could be wrong; TRBJ2-1 is a better fit for the DNA end. CDR3 sequence reads: CASSPTSGRGDEQFF. CDR3 DNA: TGTGCCAGCAGCCCGACTAGCGGGAGAGGTGATGAGCAGTTCTTC.